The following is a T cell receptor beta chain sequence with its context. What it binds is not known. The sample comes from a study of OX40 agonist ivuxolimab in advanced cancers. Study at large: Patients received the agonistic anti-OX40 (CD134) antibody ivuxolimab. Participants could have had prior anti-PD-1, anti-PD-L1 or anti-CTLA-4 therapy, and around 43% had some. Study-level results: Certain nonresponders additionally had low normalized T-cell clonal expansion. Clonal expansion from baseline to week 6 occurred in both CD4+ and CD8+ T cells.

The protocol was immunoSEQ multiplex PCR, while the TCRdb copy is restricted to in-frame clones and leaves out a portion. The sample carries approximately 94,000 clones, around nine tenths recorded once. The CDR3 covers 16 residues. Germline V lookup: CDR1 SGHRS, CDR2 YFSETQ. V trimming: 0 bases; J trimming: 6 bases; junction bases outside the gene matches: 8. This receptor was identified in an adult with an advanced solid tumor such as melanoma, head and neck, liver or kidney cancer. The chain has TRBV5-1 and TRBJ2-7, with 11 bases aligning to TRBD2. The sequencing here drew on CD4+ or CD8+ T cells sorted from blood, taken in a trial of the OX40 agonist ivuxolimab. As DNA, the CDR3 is TGCGCCAGCAGCTTGGCCGCCGGGACTAGCGGTGCCGAGCAGTACTTC. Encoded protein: CASSLAAGTSGAEQYF.